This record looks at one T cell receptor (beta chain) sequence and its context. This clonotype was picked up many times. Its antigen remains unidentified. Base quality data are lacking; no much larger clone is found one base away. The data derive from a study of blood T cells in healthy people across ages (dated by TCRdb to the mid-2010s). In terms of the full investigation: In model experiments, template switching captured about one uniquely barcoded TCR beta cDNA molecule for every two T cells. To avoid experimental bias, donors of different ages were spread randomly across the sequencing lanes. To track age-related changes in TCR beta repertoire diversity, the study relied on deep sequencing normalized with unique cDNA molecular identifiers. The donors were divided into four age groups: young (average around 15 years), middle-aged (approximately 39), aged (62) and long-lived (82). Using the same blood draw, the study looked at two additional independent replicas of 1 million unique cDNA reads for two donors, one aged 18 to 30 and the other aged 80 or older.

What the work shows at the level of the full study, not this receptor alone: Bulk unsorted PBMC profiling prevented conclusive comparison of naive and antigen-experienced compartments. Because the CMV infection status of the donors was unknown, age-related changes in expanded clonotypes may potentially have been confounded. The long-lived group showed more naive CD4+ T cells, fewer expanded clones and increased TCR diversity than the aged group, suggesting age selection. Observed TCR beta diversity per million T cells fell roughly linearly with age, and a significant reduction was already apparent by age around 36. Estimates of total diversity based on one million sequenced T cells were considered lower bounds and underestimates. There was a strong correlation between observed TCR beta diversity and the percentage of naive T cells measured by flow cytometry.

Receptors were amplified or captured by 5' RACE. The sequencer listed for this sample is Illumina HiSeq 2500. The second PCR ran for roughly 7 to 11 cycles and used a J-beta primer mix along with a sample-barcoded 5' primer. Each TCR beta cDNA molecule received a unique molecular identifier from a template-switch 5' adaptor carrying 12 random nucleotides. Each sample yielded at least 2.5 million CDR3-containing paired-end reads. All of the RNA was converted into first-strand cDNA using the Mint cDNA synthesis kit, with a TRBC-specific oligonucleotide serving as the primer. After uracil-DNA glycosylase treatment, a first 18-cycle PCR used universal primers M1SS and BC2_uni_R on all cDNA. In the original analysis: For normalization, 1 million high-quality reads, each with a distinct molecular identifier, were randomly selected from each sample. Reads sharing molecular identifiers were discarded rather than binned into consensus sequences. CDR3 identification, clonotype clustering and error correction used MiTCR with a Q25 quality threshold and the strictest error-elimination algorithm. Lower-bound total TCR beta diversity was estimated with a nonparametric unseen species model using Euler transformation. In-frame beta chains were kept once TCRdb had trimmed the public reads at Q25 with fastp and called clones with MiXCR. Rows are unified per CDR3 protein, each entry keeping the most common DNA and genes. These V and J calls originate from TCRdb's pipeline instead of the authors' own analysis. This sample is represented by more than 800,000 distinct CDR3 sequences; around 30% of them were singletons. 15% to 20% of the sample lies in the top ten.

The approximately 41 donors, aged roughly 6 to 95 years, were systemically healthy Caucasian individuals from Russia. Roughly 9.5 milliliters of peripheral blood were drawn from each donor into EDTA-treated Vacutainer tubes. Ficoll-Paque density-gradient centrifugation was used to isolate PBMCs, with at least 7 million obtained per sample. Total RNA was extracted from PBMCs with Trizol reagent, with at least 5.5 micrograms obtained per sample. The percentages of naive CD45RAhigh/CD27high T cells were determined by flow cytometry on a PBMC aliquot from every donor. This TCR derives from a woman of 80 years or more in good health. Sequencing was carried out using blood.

The CDR3 in this case is CATETGGPDTQYF. In nucleotide form, the sequence is TGTGCCACCGAAACAGGGGGCCCAGATACGCAGTATTTT. The rearrangement joined TRBV24-1 to TRBJ2-3; 9 of the junction bases match TRBD1. CDR1 is given as KGHDR and CDR2 as SFDVKD, both from the germline V gene. The CDR3 starts with the cysteine, ends with the phenylalanine, and has 13 residues. The DNA shown is the 39-base CDR3, in frame from base 1. V loses 9 bases at its end and J loses 4 bases; junction bases beyond the gene matches: 4.